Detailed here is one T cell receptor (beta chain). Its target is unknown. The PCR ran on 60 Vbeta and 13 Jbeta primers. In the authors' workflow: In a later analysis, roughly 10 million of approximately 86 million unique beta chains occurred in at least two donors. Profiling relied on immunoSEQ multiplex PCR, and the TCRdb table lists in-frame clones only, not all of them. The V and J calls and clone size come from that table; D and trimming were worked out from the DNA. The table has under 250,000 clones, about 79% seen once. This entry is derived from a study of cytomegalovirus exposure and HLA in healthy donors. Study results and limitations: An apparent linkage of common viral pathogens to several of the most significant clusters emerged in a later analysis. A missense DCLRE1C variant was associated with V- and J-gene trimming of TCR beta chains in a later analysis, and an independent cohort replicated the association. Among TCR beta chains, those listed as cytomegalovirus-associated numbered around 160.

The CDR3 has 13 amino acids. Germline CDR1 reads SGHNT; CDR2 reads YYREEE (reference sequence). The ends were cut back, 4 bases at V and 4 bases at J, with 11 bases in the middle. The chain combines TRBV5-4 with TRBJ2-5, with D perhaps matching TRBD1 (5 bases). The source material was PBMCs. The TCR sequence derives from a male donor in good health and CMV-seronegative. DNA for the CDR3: TGTGCCAGCAGCAGCACAGGTCTAGAGACCCAGTACTTC. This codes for CASSSTGLETQYF.